This TCR beta chain was identified in a study of cytomegalovirus exposure and HLA in healthy donors. Study background: Out of about 410 genotyped donors, roughly 83% belonged to the Caucasian-associated ancestry cluster. Regarding the study as a whole: Earlier results showed most TCR beta V segments being productive about 87% or about 30% of the time. In vitro confirmation showed three CMV-associated chains to be CMV antigen specific.

Although they were nominally healthy when sampled, donors likely had unrecorded immune exposures. This clone was counted a few times. The antigen remains undetermined. PCR amplification relied on 60 Vbeta primers (plus 13 Jbeta primers). Method: immunoSEQ multiplex PCR; TCRdb's copy keeps in-frame clones and lacks some. The sample has about 90,000 clones; 55% to 75% are singletons. The CDR3 has 16 residues. Unmatched junction bases numbered 8, after V lost 2 bases and J lost 7 bases. Germline CDR1 and CDR2: MGHDK and SYGVNS. Input material: PBMCs. This sequence was found in a woman under 30 in good health and CMV-seropositive. The chain carries TRBV25-1 and TRBJ1-4; 9 positions match TRBD1. In nucleotides, the CDR3 is TGTGCCAGCAGTGAACAAACAGGGGGCGCCGGTGAAAAACTGTTTTTT. Amino acids: CASSEQTGGAGEKLFF.